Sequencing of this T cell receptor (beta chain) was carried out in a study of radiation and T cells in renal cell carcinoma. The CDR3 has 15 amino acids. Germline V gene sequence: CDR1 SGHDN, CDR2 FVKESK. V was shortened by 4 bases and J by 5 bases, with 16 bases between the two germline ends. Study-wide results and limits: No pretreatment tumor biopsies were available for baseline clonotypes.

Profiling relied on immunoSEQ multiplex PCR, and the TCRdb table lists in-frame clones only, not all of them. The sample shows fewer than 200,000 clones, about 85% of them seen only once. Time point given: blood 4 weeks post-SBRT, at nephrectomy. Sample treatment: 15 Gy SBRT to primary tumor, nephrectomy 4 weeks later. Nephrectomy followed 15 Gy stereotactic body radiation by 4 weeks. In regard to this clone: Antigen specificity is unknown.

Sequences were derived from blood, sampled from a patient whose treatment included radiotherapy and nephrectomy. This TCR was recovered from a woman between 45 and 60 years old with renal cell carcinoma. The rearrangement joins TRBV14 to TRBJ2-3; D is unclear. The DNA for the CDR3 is TGTGCCAGCAGCCCGGCCCGGGCCTGGGGAGATACGCAGTATTTT. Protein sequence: CASSPARAWGDTQYF.